The clone carrying this T cell receptor (beta chain) has at least ten counts. Its antigen is as yet unknown. Losses at the gene ends were 5 bases for V and 4 bases for J; bases not matched to a gene: 10. The CDR3 has 16 amino acids. The V gene's germline CDR1 is SGHTA and CDR2 FQGNSA. This record comes from a study of T cell repertoires in cytomegalovirus infection. TCRdb ran MiXCR on the reads and lists one entry per CDR3 protein. The table records roughly 990,000 distinct CDR3 sequences, roughly a third of them present only once. Specimen: cultured CD8+ T cells from PBMCs, collected from culture after CMV antigen stimulation. This sequence originates from a human donor in good health (CMV status not recorded). Some clones in this sample may be carry-over from other donors' samples. This sequence joins TRBV7-2 and TRBJ2-7; 11 positions agree with TRBD2. CDR3 in DNA: TGTGCCAGCAGCATCAACGAGCTAGCGGGGGGTTACGAGCAGTACTTC. Its translation is CASSINELAGGYEQYF. The whole variable domain, filled in from reference TRBV7-2 and TRBJ2-7, reads GAGVSQSPSNKVTEKGKDVELRCDPISGHTALYWYRQSLGQGLEFLIYFQGNSAPDKSGLPSDRFSAERTGGSVSTLTIQRTQQEDSAVYLCASSINELAGGYEQYFGPGTRLTVT.